In its sample, the clone carrying this T cell receptor beta chain was seen many times. The CDR3 loop spans 15 amino acids. V was trimmed by 0 bases and J by 2 bases, leaving 11 bases between them. The germline V gene encodes CDR1 LGHDT and CDR2 YNNKEL (reference sequence). This entry comes from a study of molecular identifiers for immune sequencing clone quantification. One entry per CDR3 protein results from TCRdb running MiXCR on the PCR reads. Altogether just under 650,000 distinct CDR3 sequences are present, 20% being singletons, with the ten largest covering roughly 0.85%. Sequencing used naive CD8+ T cells from blood, with Jurkat cell RNA spiked in. Subset reported: FACS-sorted CD8+CD4-CCR7+CD45RA+ naive T cells. The TCR sequence derives from a human donor in good health. Some libraries in this study had Jurkat cell RNA spiked in. V gene TRBV3-1 combines with J gene TRBJ2-7; D may be TRBD2 (5 bases). The CDR3, as DNA: TGTGCCAGCAGCCAAGAATTGGGCGGGCCCTACGAGCAGTACTTC. Translation: CASSQELGGPYEQYF.